This T cell receptor (beta chain) was recorded in a study of blood T cell repertoires in COVID-19. Unmatched junction bases numbered 5, after V lost 5 bases and J lost 3 bases. CDR1 and CDR2 from the germline V gene are SGHTA and FQGNSA. The CDR3 totals 15 residues. The data were produced by immunoSEQ multiplex PCR, yet TCRdb's version contains in-frame clones alone and is incomplete. The sample consists of under 200,000 clones, 70% to 80% of them appearing once. Sequences were obtained from peripheral blood. The TCR originated in a woman aged 60 to 75 with COVID-19, enrolled during active disease. V is TRBV7-2 and J is TRBJ2-3; 10 bases align to TRBD2. The CDR3 coding sequence is TGTGCCAGCAGCCTTCTAGCGGGAGAGACAGATACGCAGTATTTT. Translation gives CASSLLAGETDTQYF.